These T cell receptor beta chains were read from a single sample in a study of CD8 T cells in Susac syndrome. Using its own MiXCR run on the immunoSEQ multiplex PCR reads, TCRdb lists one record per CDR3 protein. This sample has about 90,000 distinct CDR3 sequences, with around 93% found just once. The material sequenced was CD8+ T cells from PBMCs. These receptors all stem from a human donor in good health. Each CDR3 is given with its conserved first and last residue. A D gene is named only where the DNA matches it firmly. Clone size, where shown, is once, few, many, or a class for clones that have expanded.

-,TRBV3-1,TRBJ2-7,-,TGTGCCAGCAGCTTATACTCATCGGCCTACGAGCAGTACTTC,CASSLYSSAYEQYF
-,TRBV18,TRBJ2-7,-,TGTGCCAGCTCACGTAACCGGGACTCCGGCTCCTACGAGCAGTACTTC,CASSRNRDSGSYEQYF
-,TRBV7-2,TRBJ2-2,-,TGTGCCGACGCCGCCGGGCCGAACACCGGGGAGCTGTTTTTT,CADAAGPNTGELFF
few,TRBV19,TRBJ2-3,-,TGTGCCAGTAGTATAGCTAGCACAGATACGCAGTATTTT,CASSIASTDTQYF
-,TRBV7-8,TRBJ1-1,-,TGTGCCAGCAGCTACCGGGGCCCCGGCACTGAAGCTTTCTTT,CASSYRGPGTEAFF
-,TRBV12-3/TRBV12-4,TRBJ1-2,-,TGTGCCAGCAGTTCTGCCTTTTGGAAGAGGGGCTACACCTTC,CASSSAFWKRGYTF
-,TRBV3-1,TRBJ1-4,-,TGTGCCAGCAGCCAAGATTGGACAGATGAAAAACTGTTTTTT,CASSQDWTDEKLFF
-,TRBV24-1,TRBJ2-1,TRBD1,TGTGCCACCAGTGACCGGGACAGGGATGAGCAGTTCTTC,CATSDRDRDEQFF
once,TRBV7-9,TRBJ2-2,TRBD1,TGTGCCAGCAGCTTACCGACAGGGCCGAACACCGGGGAGCTGTTTTTT,CASSLPTGPNTGELFF
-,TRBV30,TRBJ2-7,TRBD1,TGTGCCGGAGGGACAGGGACCTACGAGCAGTACTTC,CAGGTGTYEQYF
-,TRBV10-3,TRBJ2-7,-,TGTGCCATCAGTGAGCGGGGGGCTGGCGATGACGAGCAGTACTTC,CAISERGAGDDEQYF
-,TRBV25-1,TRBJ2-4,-,TGTGCCAGCAGTGCCCCAGAGGAAAACATTCAGTACTTC,CASSAPEENIQYF
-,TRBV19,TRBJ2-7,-,TGTGCCAGTAGTATGGGGGGGCGAGACTACGAGCAGTACTTC,CASSMGGRDYEQYF
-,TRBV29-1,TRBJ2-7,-,TGCAGCGCCGTGGGGTGGGGGGCGGCCTACGAGCAGTACTTC,CSAVGWGAAYEQYF
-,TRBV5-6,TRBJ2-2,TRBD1,TGTGCCAGCAGCCCGGGGACAGCCGGGGAGCTGTTTTTT,CASSPGTAGELFF
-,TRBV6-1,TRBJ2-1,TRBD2,TGTGCCAGCACCCCCCTGGGAGGTGGCGGGGGGGCGGAGGATGAGCAGTTCTTC,CASTPLGGGGGAEDEQFF
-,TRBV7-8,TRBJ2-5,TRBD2,TGTGCCAGCAGCCCCCTAGCGGGGGGGACCAAAGAGACCCAGTACTTC,CASSPLAGGTKETQYF
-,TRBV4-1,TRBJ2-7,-,TGCGCCAGCAGCCAAGACGACTACGAGCAGTACTTC,CASSQDDYEQYF
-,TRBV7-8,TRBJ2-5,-,TGTGCCAGCACCTTAGTTGGCGCTTTTGAGACCCAGTACTTC,CASTLVGAFETQYF
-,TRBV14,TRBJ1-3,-,TGTGCCAGTTCTGATGTCTCTGGAAACACCATATATTTT,CASSDVSGNTIYF
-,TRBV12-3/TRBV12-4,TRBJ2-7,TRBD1,TGTGCCAGCAGTTCAGGGGGACAGTCCTACGAGCAGTACTTC,CASSSGGQSYEQYF
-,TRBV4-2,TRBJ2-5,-,TGTGCCAGCAGCCAAGACTGGGGGGAGACCCAGTACTTC,CASSQDWGETQYF
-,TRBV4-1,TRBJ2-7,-,TGCGCCAGCAGCCCACAGGGGGGGGGCGGCTACGAGCAGTACTTC,CASSPQGGGGYEQYF
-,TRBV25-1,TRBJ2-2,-,TGTGCCAGCGCCCACGGGGGCGGGGAGCTGTTTTTT,CASAHGGGELFF
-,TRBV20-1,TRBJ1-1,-,TGCAGTGCTAGAGGCCCAACCGGGAAGGGCGGGACTGAAGCTTTCTTT,CSARGPTGKGGTEAFF
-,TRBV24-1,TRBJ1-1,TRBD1,TGTGCCACCAGTGACCAGACAGGGTGGACTTTCTTT,CATSDQTGWTFF
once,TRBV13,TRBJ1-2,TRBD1,TGTGCCAGCAGCGCGGGACAGGGTTTTGGGTCGAGCTATGGCTACACCTTC,CASSAGQGFGSSYGYTF
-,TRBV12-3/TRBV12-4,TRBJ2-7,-,TGTGCCAGCACCCGGGGGCTCTCCTACGAGCAGTACTTC,CASTRGLSYEQYF
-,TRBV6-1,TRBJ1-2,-,TGTGCCAGCAGTGAGGGCCAGAGAGCCTATGGCTACACCTTC,CASSEGQRAYGYTF
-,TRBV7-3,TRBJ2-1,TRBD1,TGTGCCAGCAGCTCCGGACAGGGTCATTACAATGAGCAGTTCTTC,CASSSGQGHYNEQFF
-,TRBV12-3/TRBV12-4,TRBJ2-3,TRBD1,TGTGCCATCTCCTACACGGGCCACAGGGGAACAGATACGCAGTATTTT,CAISYTGHRGTDTQYF
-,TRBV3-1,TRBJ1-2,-,TGTGCCAGCAGCCAAGACTTGGGGGTCTATGGCTACACCTTC,CASSQDLGVYGYTF
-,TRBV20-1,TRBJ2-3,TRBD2,TGCAGTGCTCGACCTTCCATAGCGGGGGGGCCGGGCGACACAGATACGCAGTATTTT,CSARPSIAGGPGDTDTQYF
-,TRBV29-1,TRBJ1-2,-,TGCAGCGTTGCCGGGGATACGGAAGGTACCTATGGCTACACCTTC,CSVAGDTEGTYGYTF
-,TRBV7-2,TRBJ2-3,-,TGTGCCAGCAGCTTAGCGGGGGAAAGTACAGATACGCAGTATTTT,CASSLAGESTDTQYF
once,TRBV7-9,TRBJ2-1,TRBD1,TGTGCCAGCAGCCACGGGACAGGGGGTTGGAATGAGCAGTTCTTC,CASSHGTGGWNEQFF
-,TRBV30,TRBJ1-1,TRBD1,TGTGCCTGGAGTGTAGGGGGCTCCACTGAAGCTTTCTTT,CAWSVGGSTEAFF
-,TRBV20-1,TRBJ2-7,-,TGCAGTGTCCGGCCCAGGACAACCTACGAGCAGTACTTC,CSVRPRTTYEQYF
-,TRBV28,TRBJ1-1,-,TGTGCCAGCAGCGGCAGGGTCGGCACTGAAGCTTTCTTT,CASSGRVGTEAFF
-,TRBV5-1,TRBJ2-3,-,TGCGCCAGCAGCTTGGAAGGGACTCCTAGCACAGATACGCAGTATTTT,CASSLEGTPSTDTQYF
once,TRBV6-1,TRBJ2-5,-,TGTGCCAGCAGTGGATGGGACATCCAAGAGACCCAGTACTTC,CASSGWDIQETQYF
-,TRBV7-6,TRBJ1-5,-,TGTGCCAGCAGCTTAGCGGGAGGTCCTAGCAATCAGCCCCAGCATTTT,CASSLAGGPSNQPQHF
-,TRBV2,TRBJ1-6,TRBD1,TGTGCCAGCAGTGCCTCCGGGACAGGGAATTCACCCCTCCACTTT,CASSASGTGNSPLHF
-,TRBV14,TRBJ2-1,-,TGTGCCAGCAGCCAAGATGGCAGGGGGGAGTACAATGAGCAGTTCTTC,CASSQDGRGEYNEQFF
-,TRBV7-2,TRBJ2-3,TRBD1,TGTGCCAGCAGCACCTTAACAGGGGCTGGGCAGTATTTT,CASSTLTGAGQYF
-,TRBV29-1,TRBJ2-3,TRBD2,TGCAGCGTAGTAACCTGGACTAGCGGGGGCACAGATACGCAGTATTTT,CSVVTWTSGGTDTQYF
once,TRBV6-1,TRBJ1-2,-,TGTGCCAGCACCTCCGGGACGGGAACTAACTATGGCTACACCTTC,CASTSGTGTNYGYTF
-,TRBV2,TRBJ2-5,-,TGTGCCAGCAGGCCGGGACCCCAAGAGACCCAGTACTTC,CASRPGPQETQYF
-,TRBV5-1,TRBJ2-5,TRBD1,TGCGCCAGCAGCTTGTGGGGACAGGGGGCTATGCAGGAGACCCAGTACTTC,CASSLWGQGAMQETQYF
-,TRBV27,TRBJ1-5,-,TGTGCCAGCAGTTCAACGGGTAATCAGCCCCAGCATTTT,CASSSTGNQPQHF
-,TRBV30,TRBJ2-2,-,TGTGCCTGGAGTGGGGGGCGCGGGGACGGGGAGCTGTTTTTT,CAWSGGRGDGELFF
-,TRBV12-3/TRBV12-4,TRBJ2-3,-,TGTGCCAGCAGTTCCCTGACAGGACAGAGCACAGATACGCAGTATTTT,CASSSLTGQSTDTQYF
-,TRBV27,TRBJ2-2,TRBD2,TGTGCCAGCAGTTTATACGGGGGGGTCACCGGGGAGCTGTTTTTT,CASSLYGGVTGELFF
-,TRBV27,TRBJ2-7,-,TGTGCCAGCAGTTCGGGACGGGGCTACGAGCAGTACTTC,CASSSGRGYEQYF
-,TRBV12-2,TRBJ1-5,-,TGTGCAAGTCGCTTGGACAGGGGGCCAAATCAGCCCCAGCATTTT,CASRLDRGPNQPQHF